The 4 T cell receptor beta chains listed next were all sequenced from one sample in a study of T-cell reconstitution after alpha-beta-depleted transplantation in children. It was with unique molecular identifiers that the TCRbeta library was prepared. In TCRdb, the PCR reads were re-called with MiXCR into one record per CDR3 protein. The data show around 450,000 distinct CDR3 sequences, more than 9% seen once. The sample in question was PBMCs, obtained before TCRalphabeta/CD19-depleted stem cell transplant. These receptor sequences come from a child aged 2 to 15 with inherited bone marrow failure, due to receive a stem cell transplant.

The rearrangement joins TRBV10-3 to TRBJ2-3; D is undetermined. This CDR3 comprises 11 residues. The V gene's germline CDR1 is ENHRY and CDR2 SYGVKD. The ends were cut back, 5 bases at V and 6 bases at J, with 6 bases in the middle. CDR3 DNA: TGTGCCATCAGTACCGGGGATACGCAGTATTTT. Translation: CAISTGDTQYF.

This clonotype was observed many times. This sequence joins TRBV6-5 and TRBJ1-5; TRBD1 might be the D (5 bases). This CDR3 has 17 amino acids. V lost 6 bases and J 1 base, leaving 19 bases between the germline ends. Germline CDR1 and CDR2: MNHEY and SVGAGI. CDR3 protein: CASRPGPRLSSNQPQHF. DNA of the CDR3: TGTGCCAGCAGGCCGGGACCGAGGTTATCGAGCAATCAGCCCCAGCATTTT.

This clonotype was seen repeatedly, ten times or more. The V call is TRBV29-1, the J call TRBJ2-1; TRBD2 matches at 15 bases. V shed 7 bases and J 6 bases; nucleotides not matched to a gene: 7. This CDR3 is built from 15 residues. Germline V gene data show CDR1 as SQVTM and CDR2 as ANQGSEA. The CDR3 DNA sequence: TGCAGCGCTACCCGGACTAGCGGGGGGGGCAATGAGCAGTTCTTC. It specifies CSATRTSGGGNEQFF.

This clonotype came up a few times. This chain connects TRBV29-1 to TRBJ2-7; TRBD1 aligns across 11 bases. Germline CDR1 SQVTM, CDR2 ANQGSEA. The CDR3 totals 15 residues. V lost 2 bases to trimming and J lost 5 bases; unmatched junction nucleotides: 8. Here the CDR3 DNA reads TGCAGCGTTGAAAGGCCGGGACAGGGGGTCGACGAGCAGTACTTC. This codes for CSVERPGQGVDEQYF.